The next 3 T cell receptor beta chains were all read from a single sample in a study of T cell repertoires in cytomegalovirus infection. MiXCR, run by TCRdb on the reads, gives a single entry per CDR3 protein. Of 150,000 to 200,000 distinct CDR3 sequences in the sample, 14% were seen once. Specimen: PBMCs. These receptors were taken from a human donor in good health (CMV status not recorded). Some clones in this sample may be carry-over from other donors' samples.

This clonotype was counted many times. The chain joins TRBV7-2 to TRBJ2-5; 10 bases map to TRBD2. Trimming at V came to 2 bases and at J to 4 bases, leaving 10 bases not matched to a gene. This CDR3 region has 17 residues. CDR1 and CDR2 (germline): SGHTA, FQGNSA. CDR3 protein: CASSLTVWASGGETQYF. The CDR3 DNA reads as TGTGCCAGCAGCTTAACGGTCTGGGCTAGCGGGGGAGAGACCCAGTACTTC.

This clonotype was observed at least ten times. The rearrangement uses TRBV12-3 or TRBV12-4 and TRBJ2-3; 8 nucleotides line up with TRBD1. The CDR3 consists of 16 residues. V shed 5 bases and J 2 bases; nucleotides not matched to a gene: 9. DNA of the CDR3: TGTGCCAGCAGTGCCCCGGGACAGGACGCCACAGATACGCAGTATTTT. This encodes CASSAPGQDATDTQYF.

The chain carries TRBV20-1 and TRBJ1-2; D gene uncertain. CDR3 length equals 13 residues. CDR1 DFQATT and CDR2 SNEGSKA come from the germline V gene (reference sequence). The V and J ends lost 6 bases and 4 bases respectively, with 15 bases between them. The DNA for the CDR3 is TGCAGTGCCCCAGGAGAGGCGTTCTATGGCTACACCTTC. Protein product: CSAPGEAFYGYTF.